This note documents a single T cell receptor beta chain sequence. Its matching antigen is unknown. The sample originates from a study of long-term antiretroviral therapy in people with HIV. About the research overall: Collection of the earliest samples took place about a decade ahead of the 2015 immediate-ART recommendation. Regarding the study as a whole: Blood dates from the mid-2000s to the late 2010s, possibly under older ART regimens. ART was followed by higher diversity that remained below transplant donor controls.

The CDR3 spans 14 residues. V gave up 4 bases and J gave up 0 bases, with 10 bases separating them. Germline V CDR1 and CDR2: SGHRS, YFSETQ. The libraries were made with immunoSEQ v3.0 at survey level. The sequencing target was about 35,000-55,000 T-cell genomes per sample. TCRdb keeps only in-frame clones here, not all; method: immunoSEQ multiplex PCR. Counted here are about 30,000 clones, around 89% occurring once; the ten biggest clones make up roughly 4%. The sequences come from unsorted PBMCs, collected 0.5 years after starting antiretroviral therapy. The chain employs TRBV5-1 and TRBJ1-1; unclear D gene. This sequence was found in a young woman with HIV. The CDR3 DNA reads as TGCGCCAGCAGCCTTGGAGGATTGAACACTGAAGCTTTCTTT. It yields the protein CASSLGGLNTEAFF.